There are a few counts of the clone carrying this T cell receptor (beta chain). Its antigen is currently unknown. The data originate from a study of shared clonotypes between healthy human individuals. Broader study findings: Represented diversity (both genetic and exposure-history) was limited by the small number of donors.

Measured with immunoSEQ multiplex PCR; TCRdb has only the in-frame clones, and not every one. There are roughly 1,000,000 clones in the sample; 70% to 80% occur only once, and 0.5% to 0.65% lies in the top ten. The V and J ends lost 0 bases and 6 bases respectively, with 13 bases between them. Germline CDR1 is SGHTS and CDR2 is YDEGEE. There are 15 residues in the CDR3. The origin of this receptor is a man between 18 and 35 years old in good health. Some clones in this sample may be carry-over from other donors' samples. Sample: memory CD4+ T cells from PBMCs. Subset: CD45RA-negative fraction. The rearrangement joins TRBV5-8 to TRBJ2-1; tentatively, D is TRBD1 (8 bases). CDR3 nucleotide sequence: TGTGCCAGCAGCTTGGTTAACAGGGGGGGCAATGAGCAGTTCTTC. Translated, it gives CASSLVNRGGNEQFF.